These 16 T cell receptor beta chains came from one sample sequenced in a study of monozygotic twins with inflammatory bowel disease. TCRdb reprocessed the 5' RACE reads and reports one entry per CDR3 protein, with no DNA. The sample holds some 160,000 distinct CDR3 sequences. The sample was blood. All receptors derive from a human donor with ulcerative colitis or Crohn's disease, or a healthy co-twin of an affected twin (not recorded which).

This chain uses TRBV20-1 with TRBJ1-2. The CDR3 consists of 13 residues. Per the germline V gene, CDR1 is DFQATT and CDR2 is SNEGSKA (reference sequence). CDR3 loop: CSAPTRSEDGYTF.

The chain links TRBV5-1 to TRBJ2-6. Looked up from germline, CDR1 is SGHRS and CDR2 is YFSETQ. The CDR3 has 15 residues. This chain's CDR3 is CASSLETNGANVLTF.

The J gene is TRBJ2-7, the V gene TRBV27; lacking DNA, the TRBD1 call made by TCRdb goes unchecked. Per the germline V gene, CDR1 is MNHEY and CDR2 is SMNVEV (reference sequence). The CDR3 has 13 amino acids. The CDR3 is CASSPGSYYEQYF.

The rearrangement joins TRBV12-3 or TRBV12-4 to TRBJ2-5; TCRdb returns TRBD1, unconfirmable since there is no DNA. CDR3 length: 14 amino acids. CDR3 amino acids: CASSPDRVQENQYF.

The V and J genes are TRBV20-1 and TRBJ2-5; lacking DNA, the TRBD2 call made by TCRdb goes unchecked. This CDR3 spans 15 amino acids. Germline CDR1 is DFQATT and CDR2 is SNEGSKA (reference sequence). CDR3 loop: CSARAAGGHQETQNF.

The chain links TRBV5-4 to TRBJ2-3; TCRdb's D call of TRBD1 is untestable without DNA. Germline loops: CDR1 SGHNT, CDR2 YYREEE (reference sequence). The CDR3 runs 17 residues. Here the CDR3 reads CASSLGGGGGRSDTQYF.

The chain couples TRBV20-1 to TRBJ1-4. CDR1 is DFQATT and CDR2 is SNEGSKA in the germline V gene (reference sequence). This CDR3 is 14 amino acids long. The CDR3 loop is CSARAAAAAEKLFF.

The rearrangement links TRBV10-2 to TRBJ2-3; TCRdb's D call, TRBD2, is unchecked because there is no DNA. Looked up from germline, CDR1 is WSHSY and CDR2 is SAAADI. The CDR3 length is 14 residues. CDR3 protein: CASRGLESTDTQYF.

The chain carries TRBV7-3 and TRBJ2-2; TCRdb's assignment of TRBD2 cannot be checked, as there is no DNA. This CDR3 has 17 amino acids. Germline assignment: CDR1 SGHTA and CDR2 FQGTGA. The CDR3 reads CASSLTVAGTRDGELFF.

V is TRBV28 and J is TRBJ2-3; TCRdb outputs TRBD2, but without DNA this stays unchecked. The germline V gene has CDR1 MDHEN and CDR2 SYDVKM. The CDR3 has 14 amino acids. The CDR3 loop reads CASSLLGPTDTQYF. Looking up the rest from reference TRBV28 and TRBJ2-3 gives the full variable domain: DVKVTQSSRYLVKRTGEKVFLECVQDMDHENMFWYRQDPGLGLRLIYFSYDVKMKEKGDIPEGYSVSREKKERFSLILESASTNQTSMYLCASSLLGPTDTQYFGPGTRLTVL.

V is TRBV30 and J is TRBJ2-3; TCRdb's D gene call, TRBD1, goes unchecked for lack of DNA. Germline V lookup: CDR1 GTSNPN, CDR2 SVGIG (reference sequence). This CDR3 has 13 residues. This CDR3 reads CAWTGQLTDTQYF.

This chain uses TRBV28 with TRBJ2-7; TCRdb calls TRBD1, which cannot be checked without DNA. The CDR3 sequence is 14 residues long. Germline V gene sequence: CDR1 MDHEN, CDR2 SYDVKM. The CDR3 protein is CASSFGQGAFEQYF.

This CDR3 is CAWTELYNSPLHF. The rearrangement joins TRBV30 to TRBJ1-6. Germline CDR1 GTSNPN, CDR2 SVGIG (reference sequence). The CDR3 consists of 13 residues.

The CDR3 here is CATSSGRGEEAEKLFF. J is TRBJ1-4 and V is TRBV15. The V gene's germline CDR1 is LNHNV and CDR2 YYDKDF (reference sequence). This CDR3 has 16 amino acids.

Here the CDR3 reads CASRAPGTDTQYF. The rearrangement uses TRBV27 and TRBJ2-3; TCRdb picks TRBD1, but there is no DNA to check that call. The CDR3 loop spans 13 amino acids. CDR1 is MNHEY, CDR2 SMNVEV, per germline (reference sequence).

The chain joins TRBV5-1 to TRBJ1-1. Germline V gene data show CDR1 as SGHRS and CDR2 as YFSETQ. The CDR3 extends over 14 amino acids. The CDR3 sequence is CASRWTLEGTEAFF.